A single T cell receptor (beta chain) is shown here with its context. Sample treatment: oral pan-JAK inhibitor, 5-10 mg twice daily. Reverse transcription of extracted RNA yielded cDNA, which provided the sequencing template. Here immunoSEQ multiplex PCR was the method, and the copy in TCRdb shows in-frame clones only, minus some. This table holds over 150,000 clones, 55% to 75% found once. The sample is drawn from a study of CD8+ T cells in alopecia areata. CDR3 length: 16 residues. The V and J ends lost 1 base and 7 bases, in that order; junction bases with no gene match: 11. The germline CDR1 and CDR2 sequences are SGHDN and FVKESK.

The TCR originated in a human donor with alopecia areata. Material: CD4+ T cells sorted from blood, obtained at week 24, from a patient treated with tofacitinib. This chain connects TRBV14 to TRBJ2-5; the match to TRBD2 covers 8 bases. CDR3 protein: CASSQGASGGFVTQYF. The CDR3 DNA is TGTGCCAGCAGCCAAGGAGCCAGCGGGGGTTTCGTGACCCAGTACTTC.